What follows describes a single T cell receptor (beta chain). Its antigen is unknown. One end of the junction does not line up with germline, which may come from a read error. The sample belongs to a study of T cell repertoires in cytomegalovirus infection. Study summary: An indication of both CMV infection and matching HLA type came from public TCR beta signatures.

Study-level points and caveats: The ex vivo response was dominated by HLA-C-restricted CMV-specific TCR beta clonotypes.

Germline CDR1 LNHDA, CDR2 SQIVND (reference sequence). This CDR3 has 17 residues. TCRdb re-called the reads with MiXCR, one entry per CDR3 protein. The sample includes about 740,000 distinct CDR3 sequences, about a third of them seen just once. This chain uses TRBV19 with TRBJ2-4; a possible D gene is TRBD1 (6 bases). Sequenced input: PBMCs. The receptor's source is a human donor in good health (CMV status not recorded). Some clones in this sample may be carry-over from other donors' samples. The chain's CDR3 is CASSMRRTVGAKNIHYF. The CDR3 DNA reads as TGTGCCAGTAGTATGAGGAGGACGGTGGGGGCCAAAAACATTCACTACTTC.